This T cell receptor beta chain was identified in a study of CD8+ T cells in alopecia areata. Study-level points and caveats: Relative to mice, TCR sharing across patients was less clear, a difference possibly HLA-related. Especially in alopecia totalis/universalis, lesional scalp showed greater clonality than normal scalp did.

The sequencing template was cDNA reverse transcribed from extracted RNA. The protocol was immunoSEQ multiplex PCR, while the TCRdb copy is restricted to in-frame clones and leaves out a portion. The table has 110,000 to 150,000 clones, approximately 60% seen once; the top ten hold 35% to 45%. With 0 bases clipped from V and 11 bases from J, the junction kept 3 bases outside the gene matches. Germline V gene sequence: CDR1 SQVTM, CDR2 ANQGSEA. The CDR3 is 12 amino acids. In its sample, this clone was seen a few times. Its antigen is undetermined. Sequencing input: CD8+ T cells sorted from blood. The receptor was derived from a human donor in good health. The genes are TRBV29-1 and TRBJ2-7; 11 bases map to TRBD1. The CDR3 region is CSVEDPGQGEYF. The CDR3 region has the DNA TGCAGCGTTGAAGATCCGGGACAGGGGGAGTACTTC.